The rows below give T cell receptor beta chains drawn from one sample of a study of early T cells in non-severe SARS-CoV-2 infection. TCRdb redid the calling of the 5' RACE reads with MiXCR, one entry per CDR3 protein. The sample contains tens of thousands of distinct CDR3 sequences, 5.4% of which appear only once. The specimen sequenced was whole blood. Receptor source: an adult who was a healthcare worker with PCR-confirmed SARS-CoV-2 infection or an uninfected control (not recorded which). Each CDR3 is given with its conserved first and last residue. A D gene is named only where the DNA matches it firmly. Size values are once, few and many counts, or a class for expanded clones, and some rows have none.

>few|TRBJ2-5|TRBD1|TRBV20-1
CSGGQGGQETQYF
TGCAGTGGGGGACAGGGGGGACAAGAGACCCAGTACTTC
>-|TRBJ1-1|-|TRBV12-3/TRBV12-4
CASSLWESNTEAFF
TGTGCCAGCAGTTTATGGGAGAGTAACACTGAAGCTTTCTTT
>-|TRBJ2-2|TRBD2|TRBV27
CASSSAGGVTGELFF
TGTGCCAGCAGTTCGGCGGGGGGCGTCACCGGGGAGCTGTTTTTT
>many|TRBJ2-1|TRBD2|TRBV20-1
CSAPGLASSYNEQFF
TGCAGTGCCCCGGGACTAGCGAGCTCCTACAATGAGCAGTTCTTC
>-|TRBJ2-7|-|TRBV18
CASSAGSYYEQYF
TGTGCCAGCTCAGCGGGATCTTACTACGAGCAGTACTTC
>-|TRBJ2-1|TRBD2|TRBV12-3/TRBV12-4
CASSSTSGSRSNEQFF
TGTGCCAGCAGTTCAACTAGCGGGAGCCGATCCAATGAGCAGTTCTTC
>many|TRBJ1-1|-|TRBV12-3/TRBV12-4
CASSYRDTEAFF
TGTGCCAGCAGTTACCGGGACACTGAAGCTTTCTTT
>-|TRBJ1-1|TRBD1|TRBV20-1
CSPLQGLNTEAFF
TGCAGCCCACTACAGGGGCTAAACACTGAAGCTTTCTTT
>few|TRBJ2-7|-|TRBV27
CASSLSPWSYEQYF
TGTGCCAGCAGTTTATCACCGTGGTCCTACGAGCAGTACTTC
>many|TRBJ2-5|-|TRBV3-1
CASSRTGTQYF
TGTGCCAGCAGCCGTACAGGAACCCAGTACTTC
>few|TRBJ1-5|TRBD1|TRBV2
CASGDSYNQPQHF
TGTGCCAGTGGGGACAGCTACAATCAGCCCCAGCATTTT